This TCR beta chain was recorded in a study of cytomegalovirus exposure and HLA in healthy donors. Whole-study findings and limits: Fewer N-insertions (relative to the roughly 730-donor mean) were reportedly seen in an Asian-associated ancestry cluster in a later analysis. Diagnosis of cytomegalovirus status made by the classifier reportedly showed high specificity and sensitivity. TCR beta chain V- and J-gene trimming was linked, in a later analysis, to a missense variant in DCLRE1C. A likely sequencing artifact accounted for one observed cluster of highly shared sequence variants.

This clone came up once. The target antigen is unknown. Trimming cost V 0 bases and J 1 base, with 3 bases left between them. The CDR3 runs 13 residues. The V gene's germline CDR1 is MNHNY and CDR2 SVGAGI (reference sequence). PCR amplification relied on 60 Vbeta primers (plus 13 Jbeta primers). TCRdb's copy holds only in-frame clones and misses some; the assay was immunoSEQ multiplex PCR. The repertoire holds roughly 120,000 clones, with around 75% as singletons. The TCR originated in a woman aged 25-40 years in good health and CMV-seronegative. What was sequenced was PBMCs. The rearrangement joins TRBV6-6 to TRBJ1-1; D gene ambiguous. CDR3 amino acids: CASSYSRNTEAFF. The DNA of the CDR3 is TGTGCCAGCAGTTACTCGCGGAACACTGAAGCTTTCTTT.